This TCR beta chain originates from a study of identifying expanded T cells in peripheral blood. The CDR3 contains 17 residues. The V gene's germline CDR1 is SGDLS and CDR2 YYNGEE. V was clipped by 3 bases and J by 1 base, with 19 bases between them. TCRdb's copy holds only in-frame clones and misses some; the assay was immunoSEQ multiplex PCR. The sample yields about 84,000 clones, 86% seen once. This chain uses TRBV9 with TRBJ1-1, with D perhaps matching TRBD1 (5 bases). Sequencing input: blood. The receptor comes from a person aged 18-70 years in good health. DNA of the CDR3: TGTGCCAGCAGCGCTGGGAGGGGCCCCACTCCGAACACTGAAGCTTTCTTT. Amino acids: CASSAGRGPTPNTEAFF.